A single sample gave rise to the 19 T cell receptor beta chains below, sequenced in a study of Ad26.COV2.S vaccination and SARS-CoV-2 variants. Assay used: immunoSEQ multiplex PCR; TCRdb lists only in-frame clones, some missing. This sample carries about 450,000 clones, 85% to 90% of them seen once, and the ten largest clones take about 2.5%. The treatment was: about 20 received Ad26.COV2.S at low or high dose, single or two shots; 5 received placebo; per-sample allocation not given. Day 63 after the first injection of vaccine or placebo was the sampling time. The source was peripheral blood, collected in a trial of Ad26.COV2.S vaccine versus placebo. The origin of the receptors is a person between 18 and 65 years old who received the Ad26.COV2.S COVID-19 vaccine or a placebo.

This chain uses TRBV4-3 with TRBJ2-2; D call uncertain. CDR3 length: 14 residues. V was cut by 0 bases and J by 6 bases, with 8 bases left in between. Per the germline V gene, CDR1 is LGHNA and CDR2 is YSLEER. The CDR3 DNA reads TGCGCCAGCAGCCAAGATATCACCCCCGGGGAGCTGTTTTTT. This gives the protein CASSQDITPGELFF.

This chain connects TRBV4-2 to TRBJ2-3; tentatively, D is TRBD1 or TRBD2 (6 bases each). The germline V and J ends were trimmed by 4 bases and 3 bases, with 17 bases remaining between them. Germline V gene lookup returns CDR1 LGHNA and CDR2 YNFKEQ. The CDR3 is 16 residues long. CDR3 nucleotides: TGTGCCAGCAGCCCTGGGGGGCAGGGCACGACAGATACGCAGTATTTT. It codes for CASSPGGQGTTDTQYF.

The chain uses TRBV12-3 or TRBV12-4 and TRBJ1-4, with D uncertain. With 5 bases removed from V and 6 bases from J, the gap between germline ends came to 7 bases. The CDR3 runs 12 residues. CDR3 nucleotides: TGTGCCAGCAGTCGAAAGGATGAAAAACTGTTTTTT. Protein sequence: CASSRKDEKLFF.

This clone came up a few times. The chain has TRBV9 and TRBJ1-2; D perhaps matches TRBD1 (6 bases). Trimming took off 0 bases at V and 4 bases at J, with 10 bases between the two ends. CDR1 and CDR2 (germline): SGDLS, YYNGEE. The CDR3 is 14 residues long. CDR3 in DNA: TGTGCCAGCAGCGTAGATCAGGGGAGCTATGGCTACACCTTC. Protein product: CASSVDQGSYGYTF. Full variable domain (rest looked up from reference TRBV9 and TRBJ1-2): DSGVTQTPKHLITATGQRVTLRCSPRSGDLSVYWYQQSLDQGLQFLIQYYNGEERAKGNILERFSAQQFPDLHSELNLSSLELGDSALYFCASSVDQGSYGYTFGSGTRLTVV.

There are a few counts of this clone. The chain joins TRBV18 to TRBJ1-6; D not certain. CDR1 KGHSH and CDR2 LQKENI come from the germline V gene. The CDR3 length is 14 residues. Trimming left V 1 base short and J 10 bases short, with 11 bases between. The CDR3 sequence is CASSPLEEGSPLHF. DNA for the CDR3: TGTGCCAGCTCACCACTGGAGGAAGGATCACCCCTCCACTTT.

The chain couples TRBV20-1 to TRBJ2-1; perhaps TRBD2 as D (6 bases). The germline gives CDR1 DFQATT, CDR2 SNEGSKA (reference sequence). The CDR3 runs to 13 residues. Trimming removed 3 bases at V and 8 bases at J, with 14 bases between. This CDR3 reads CSASPHPGDEQFF. In nucleotides, the CDR3 is TGCAGTGCTAGTCCCCATCCGGGAGATGAGCAGTTCTTC.

CDR3 coding DNA: TGTGCCAGCAGCTTAGGAAGCAGCGTCGAGCAGTACGTC. Its translation is CASSLGSSVEQYV. The chain recombines TRBV11-3 with TRBJ2-7; D call uncertain. The germline CDR1 and CDR2 sequences are SGHNT and YENEEA. Trimming stripped 1 base from V and 6 bases from J, with 10 bases between. This CDR3 region has 13 residues.

The chain has TRBV5-3 and TRBJ1-1; unclear D gene. TRBV5-3 is an ORF for which the function is uncertain. The length of the CDR3 is 14 residues. The V end lost 3 bases, the J end lost 3 bases, and 12 bases lay between the germline ends. The CDR3 spells CARSWTDRDTEAFF. CDR3 sequence (DNA): TGTGCCAGAAGCTGGACTGATCGGGACACTGAAGCTTTCTTT.

The chain joins TRBV14 to TRBJ2-7; 9 bases map to TRBD1. Unmatched junction bases numbered 4, after V lost 2 bases and J lost 5 bases. From germline, CDR1 is SGHDN and CDR2 FVKESK. This CDR3 region has 14 residues. The CDR3 DNA is TGTGCCAGCAGCCAACAGGACAGGGGCCACGAGCAGTACTTC. As protein: CASSQQDRGHEQYF.

The V and J genes are TRBV7-3 and TRBJ1-1; D is undetermined. This CDR3 has 13 residues. Germline CDR1 is SGHTA and CDR2 is FQGTGA. V lost 2 bases and J 5 bases, leaving 9 bases between the germline ends. The CDR3 loop is CASSLQTRTEAFF. CDR3 bases: TGTGCCAGCAGCTTACAAACTCGGACTGAAGCTTTCTTT.

The chain joins TRBV19 to TRBJ2-1; D may be TRBD1 or TRBD2 (7 bases each). Germline V CDR1 and CDR2: LNHDA, SQIVND (reference sequence). V lost 2 bases and J lost 10, with 21 bases in between. This CDR3 is built from 16 residues. CDR3 bases: TGTGCCAGTAGTATAACCGGGACTGGGAGGGGGCGAGAGCAGTTCTTC. Its protein is CASSITGTGRGREQFF.

The V gene is TRBV27, the J gene TRBJ2-3; a possible D gene is TRBD2 (6 bases). Trimming pared 5 bases from V and 3 bases from J, leaving 12 bases between. This CDR3 has 14 amino acids. Germline loops: CDR1 MNHEY, CDR2 SMNVEV (reference sequence). The CDR3 coding sequence is TGTGCCAGCAGTCCCCCTCGGGAGACAGATACGCAGTATTTT. Amino acid sequence: CASSPPRETDTQYF.

The rearrangement links TRBV7-8 to TRBJ2-3; 7 bases line up with TRBD2. Trimming took 4 bases from V and 3 from J; bases not matched to a gene: 13. CDR3 length equals 17 residues. Germline CDR1 is SGHVS and CDR2 is FQNEAQ. This CDR3 is CASSSASTSKRTDTQYF. DNA of the CDR3: TGTGCCAGCAGCTCGGCATCGACTAGCAAGAGAACAGATACGCAGTATTTT. Drawing the rest from reference TRBV7-8 and TRBJ2-3, the complete variable domain is GAGVSQSPRYKVAKRGQDVALRCDPISGHVSLFWYQQALGQGPEFLTYFQNEAQLDKSGLPSDRFFAERPEGSVSTLKIQRTQQEDSAVYLCASSSASTSKRTDTQYFGPGTRLTVL.

This clone was seen only once. V is TRBV4-1 and J is TRBJ1-1; tentatively, D is TRBD1 (5 bases). V was cut by 3 bases and J by 6 bases, with 14 bases left in between. Germline V gene data show CDR1 as MGHRA and CDR2 as YSYEKL. This CDR3 comprises 14 residues. The CDR3 sequence: CASSHPWGRPEAFF. The CDR3 nucleotides read TGCGCCAGCAGCCATCCCTGGGGCAGGCCTGAAGCTTTCTTT.

This rearrangement joins TRBV18 to TRBJ1-1, with D perhaps TRBD1 (6 bases). V lost 3 bases and J lost 1, with 15 bases in between. In germline, CDR1 is KGHSH, CDR2 LQKENI. This CDR3 contains 16 residues. The CDR3 DNA sequence: TGTGCCAGCTCACCGCGTCAAACAGGGTCGAACACTGAAGCTTTCTTT. Translating it yields CASSPRQTGSNTEAFF.

The chain employs TRBV5-4 and TRBJ2-3, with TRBD2 identical over 9 bases. V dropped 2 bases and J dropped 4; count of bases not matched to a gene: 5. The CDR3 consists of 15 residues. CDR1 and CDR2 from the germline V gene are SGHNT and YYREEE (reference sequence). The CDR3 is CASSLAGGLADTQYF. The CDR3 nucleotides read TGTGCCAGCAGCTTAGCGGGAGGTCTGGCAGATACGCAGTATTTT.

CDR3 in DNA: TGTGCCAGCAGTAGCCCTTTGGGGGAGCAGTACTTC. This gives the protein CASSSPLGEQYF. V gene TRBV5-4 combines with J gene TRBJ2-7, with no clear D. With 5 bases removed from V and 7 bases from J, the gap between germline ends came to 13 bases. In germline, CDR1 is SGHNT, CDR2 YYREEE (reference sequence). CDR3 length: 12 residues. Variable domain in full (rest from reference TRBV5-4 and TRBJ2-7): ETGVTQSPTHLIKTRGQQVTLRCSSQSGHNTVSWYQQALGQGPQFIFQYYREEENGRGNFPPRFSGLQFPNYSSELNVNALELDDSALYLCASSSPLGEQYFGPGTRLTVT.

The chain links TRBV29-1 to TRBJ2-5, with D perhaps given as TRBD1 or TRBD2 (6 bases each). The CDR3 extends over 15 amino acids. Between the trimmed V and J ends, which lost 3 bases and 5 bases, there was a span of 19 bases. Per germline, CDR1 SQVTM and CDR2 ANQGSEA. The CDR3 bases are TGCAGCGTTGACCTCGATTGGGGGGCGGCGGAGACCCAGTACTTC. Protein: CSVDLDWGAAETQYF.

CDR3 in DNA: TGTGCCAGCAGCTTGCTCGGGGCCGGGGATCAGTTCTACGAGCAGTACTTC. Translating it yields CASSLLGAGDQFYEQYF. J is TRBJ2-7 and V is TRBV5-4; D is tentatively TRBD1 or TRBD2 (5 bases each). From germline, CDR1 is SGHNT and CDR2 YYREEE (reference sequence). V was cut by 1 base and J by 3 bases, with 20 bases left in between. The CDR3 contains 17 residues.